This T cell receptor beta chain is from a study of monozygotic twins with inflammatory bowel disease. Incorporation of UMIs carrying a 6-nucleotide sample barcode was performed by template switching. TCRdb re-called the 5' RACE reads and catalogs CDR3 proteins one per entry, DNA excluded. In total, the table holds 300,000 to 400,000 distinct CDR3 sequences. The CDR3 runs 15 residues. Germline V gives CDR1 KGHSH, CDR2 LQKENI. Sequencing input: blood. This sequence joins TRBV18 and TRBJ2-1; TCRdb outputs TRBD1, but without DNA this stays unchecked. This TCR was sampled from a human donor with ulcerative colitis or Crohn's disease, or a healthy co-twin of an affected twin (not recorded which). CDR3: CASSPRGYSRNEQFF.